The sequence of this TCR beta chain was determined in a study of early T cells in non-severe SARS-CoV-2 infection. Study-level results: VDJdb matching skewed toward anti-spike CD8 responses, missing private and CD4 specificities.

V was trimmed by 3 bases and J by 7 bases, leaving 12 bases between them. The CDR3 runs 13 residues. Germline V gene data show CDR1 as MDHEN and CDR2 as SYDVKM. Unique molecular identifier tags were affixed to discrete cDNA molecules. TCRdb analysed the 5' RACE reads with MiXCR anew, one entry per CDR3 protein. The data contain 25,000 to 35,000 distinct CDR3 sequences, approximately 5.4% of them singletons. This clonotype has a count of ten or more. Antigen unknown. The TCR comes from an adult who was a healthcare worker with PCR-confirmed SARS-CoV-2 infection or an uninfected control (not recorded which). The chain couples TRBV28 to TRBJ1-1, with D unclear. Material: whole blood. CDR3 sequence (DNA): TGTGCCAGCAGTTTGAGGACGCCCGTTGAAGCTTTCTTT. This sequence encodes CASSLRTPVEAFF.